This T cell receptor (beta chain) was found in a study of glioma-infiltrating T cells. The CDR3 length is 13 residues. V gave up 2 bases and J gave up 7 bases, with 12 bases separating them. Germline loops: CDR1 SGHRS, CDR2 YFSETQ. TCR alpha and beta CDR3 regions were amplified from RNA using iRepertoire nested multiplex PCR. In TCRdb, the multiplex PCR reads were re-called with MiXCR into one record per CDR3 protein. Here the sample spans approximately 110,000 distinct CDR3 sequences, 25% to 30% being singletons. This chain connects TRBV5-1 to TRBJ2-5; weak D call: TRBD2 (6 bases). This clonotype originated in a human donor with low-grade glioma or glioblastoma, undergoing nonglioma brain surgery, or in good health (not recorded which). The sequenced material came from glioma tissue, nonneoplastic brain tissue, or PBMCs (not recorded which). The CDR3 spells CASSLAGLSTQYF. In DNA, the CDR3 is TGCGCCAGCAGCTTAGCTGGACTATCGACCCAGTACTTC.